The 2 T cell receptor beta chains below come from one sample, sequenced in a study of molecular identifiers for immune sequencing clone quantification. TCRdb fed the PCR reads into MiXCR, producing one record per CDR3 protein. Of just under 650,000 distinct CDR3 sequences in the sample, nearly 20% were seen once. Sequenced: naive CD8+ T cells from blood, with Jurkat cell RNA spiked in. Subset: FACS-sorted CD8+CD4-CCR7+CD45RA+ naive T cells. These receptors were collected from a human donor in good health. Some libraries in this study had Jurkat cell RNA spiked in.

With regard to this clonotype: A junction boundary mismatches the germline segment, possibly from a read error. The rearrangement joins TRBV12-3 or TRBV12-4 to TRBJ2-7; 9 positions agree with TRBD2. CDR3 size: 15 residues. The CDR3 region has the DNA TGTGCCAGCGGTTTAGTTCTAGCGGGACCCTACGAGCAGTACTTC. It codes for CASGLVLAGPYEQYF.

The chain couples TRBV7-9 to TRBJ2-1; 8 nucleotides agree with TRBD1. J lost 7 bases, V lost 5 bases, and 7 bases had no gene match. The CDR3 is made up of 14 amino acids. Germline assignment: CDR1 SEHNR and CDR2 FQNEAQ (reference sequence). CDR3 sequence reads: CASSHPRGPNEQFF. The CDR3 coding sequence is TGTGCCAGCAGCCACCCCAGGGGGCCGAATGAGCAGTTCTTC.